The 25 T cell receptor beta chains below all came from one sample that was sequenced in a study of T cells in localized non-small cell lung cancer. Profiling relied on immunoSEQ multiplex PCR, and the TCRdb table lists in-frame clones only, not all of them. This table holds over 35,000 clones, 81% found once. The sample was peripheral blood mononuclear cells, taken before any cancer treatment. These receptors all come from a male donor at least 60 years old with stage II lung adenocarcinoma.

The DNA of the CDR3 is TGTGCCAGCAAGCTTGATGTAGGGGGAACCGGGGAGCTGTTTTTT. Translation: CASKLDVGGTGELFF. This chain uses TRBV5-4 with TRBJ2-2; D possibly corresponds to TRBD1 (6 bases). The V gene lost 6 bases and the J gene lost 5 bases, with 17 bases spanning the gap. This CDR3 contains 15 residues. Germline CDR1 is SGHNT and CDR2 is YYREEE (reference sequence). The full variable domain, with the rest looked up from reference TRBV5-4 and TRBJ2-2, is ETGVTQSPTHLIKTRGQQVTLRCSSQSGHNTVSWYQQALGQGPQFIFQYYREEENGRGNFPPRFSGLQFPNYSSELNVNALELDDSALYLCASKLDVGGTGELFFGEGSRLTVL.

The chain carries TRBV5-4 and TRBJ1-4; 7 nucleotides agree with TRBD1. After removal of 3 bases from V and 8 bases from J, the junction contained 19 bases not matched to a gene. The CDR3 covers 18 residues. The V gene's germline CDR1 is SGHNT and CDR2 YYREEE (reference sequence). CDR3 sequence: CASSSPKTGRGSGEKLFF. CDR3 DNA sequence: TGTGCCAGCAGCTCGCCGAAGACAGGGAGGGGGTCTGGGGAAAAACTGTTTTTT.

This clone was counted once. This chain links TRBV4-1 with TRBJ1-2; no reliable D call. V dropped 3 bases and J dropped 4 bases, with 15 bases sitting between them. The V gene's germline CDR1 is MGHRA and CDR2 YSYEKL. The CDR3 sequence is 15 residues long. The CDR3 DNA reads TGCGCCAGCAGCCAGGGTACAGAAGTCGGCTATGGCTACACCTTC. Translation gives CASSQGTEVGYGYTF.

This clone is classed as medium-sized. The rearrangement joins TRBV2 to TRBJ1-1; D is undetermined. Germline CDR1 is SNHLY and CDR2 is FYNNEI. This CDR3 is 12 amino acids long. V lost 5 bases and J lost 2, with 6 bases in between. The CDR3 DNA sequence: TGTGCCAGCAGTAGGGTTAACACTGAAGCTTTCTTT. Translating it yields CASSRVNTEAFF.

CDR3: CASSSYRAGNTIYF. In DNA, the CDR3 is TGTGCCAGCAGCTCCTACAGGGCTGGAAACACCATATATTTT. This chain joins TRBV7-2 and TRBJ1-3, with a possible D match to TRBD1 (6 bases). The ends were cut back, 4 bases at V and 2 bases at J, with 9 bases in the middle. CDR1 and CDR2 from the germline V gene are SGHTA and FQGNSA. The CDR3 is made up of 14 amino acids.

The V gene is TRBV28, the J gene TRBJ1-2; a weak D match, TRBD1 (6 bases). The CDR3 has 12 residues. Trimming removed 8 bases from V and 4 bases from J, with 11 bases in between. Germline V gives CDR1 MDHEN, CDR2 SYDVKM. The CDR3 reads CASEGDSYGYTF. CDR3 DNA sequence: TGTGCCAGCGAGGGGGATAGCTATGGCTACACCTTC.

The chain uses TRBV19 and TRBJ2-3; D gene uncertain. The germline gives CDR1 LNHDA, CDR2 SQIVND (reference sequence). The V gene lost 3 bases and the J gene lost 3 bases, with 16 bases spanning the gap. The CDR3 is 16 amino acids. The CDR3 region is CASSMGRSGRTDTQYF. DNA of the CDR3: TGTGCCAGTAGTATGGGTAGGTCCGGTCGGACAGATACGCAGTATTTT.

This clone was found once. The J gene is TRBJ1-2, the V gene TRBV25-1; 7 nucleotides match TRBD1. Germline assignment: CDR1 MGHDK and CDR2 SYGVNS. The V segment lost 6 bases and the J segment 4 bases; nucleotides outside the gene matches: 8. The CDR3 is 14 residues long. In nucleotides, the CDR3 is TGTGCCAGCAGCCTTTCGACAGGGCCCTATGGCTACACCTTC. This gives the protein CASSLSTGPYGYTF.

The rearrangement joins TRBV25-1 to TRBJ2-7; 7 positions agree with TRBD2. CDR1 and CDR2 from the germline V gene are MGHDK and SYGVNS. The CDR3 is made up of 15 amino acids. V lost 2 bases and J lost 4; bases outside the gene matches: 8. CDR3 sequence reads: CASSESSAGKYEQYF. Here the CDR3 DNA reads TGTGCCAGCAGTGAAAGCTCAGCGGGAAAATACGAGCAGTACTTC.

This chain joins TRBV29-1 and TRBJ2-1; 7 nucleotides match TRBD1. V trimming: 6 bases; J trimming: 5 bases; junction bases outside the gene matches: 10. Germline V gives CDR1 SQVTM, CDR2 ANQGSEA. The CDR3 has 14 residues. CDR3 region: CSVASGQLNNEQFF. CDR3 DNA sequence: TGCAGCGTGGCTTCGGGACAGCTGAACAATGAGCAGTTCTTC.

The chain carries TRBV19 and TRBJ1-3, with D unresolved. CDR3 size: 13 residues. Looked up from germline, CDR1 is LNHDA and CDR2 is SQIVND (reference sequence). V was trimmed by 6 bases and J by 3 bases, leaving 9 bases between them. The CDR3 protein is CASSRVRGNTIYF. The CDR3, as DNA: TGTGCCAGTAGCCGGGTACGTGGAAACACCATATATTTT.

The CDR3 loop is CASGFTGTGGSEAFF. CDR3 DNA sequence: TGTGCTAGTGGTTTCACCGGGACAGGCGGATCTGAAGCTTTCTTT. The genes are TRBV12-5 and TRBJ1-1, with 8 bases fitting TRBD1. The CDR3 extends over 15 amino acids. The germline V gene has CDR1 LGHNT and CDR2 FRNRAP. The junction had 9 bases not matched to a gene; V was cut back by 3 bases and J by 6 bases.

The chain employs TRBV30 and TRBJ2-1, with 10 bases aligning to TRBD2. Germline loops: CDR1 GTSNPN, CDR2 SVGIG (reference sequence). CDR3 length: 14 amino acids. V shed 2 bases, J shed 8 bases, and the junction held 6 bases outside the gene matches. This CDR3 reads CAWSRSLAGDEQFF. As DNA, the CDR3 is TGTGCCTGGAGTAGGAGTCTAGCGGGAGATGAGCAGTTCTTC.

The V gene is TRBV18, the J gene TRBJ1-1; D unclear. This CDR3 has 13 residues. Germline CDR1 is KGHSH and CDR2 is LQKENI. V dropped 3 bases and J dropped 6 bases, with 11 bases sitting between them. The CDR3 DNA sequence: TGTGCCAGCTCACCTGGAGCCGGCCCTGAAGCTTTCTTT. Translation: CASSPGAGPEAFF.

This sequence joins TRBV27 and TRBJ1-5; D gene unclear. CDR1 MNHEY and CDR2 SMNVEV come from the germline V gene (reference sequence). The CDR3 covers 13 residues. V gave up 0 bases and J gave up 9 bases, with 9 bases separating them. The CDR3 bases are TGTGCCAGCAGTTTATCGGGAGTTGGGCCCCAGCATTTT. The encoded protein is CASSLSGVGPQHF.

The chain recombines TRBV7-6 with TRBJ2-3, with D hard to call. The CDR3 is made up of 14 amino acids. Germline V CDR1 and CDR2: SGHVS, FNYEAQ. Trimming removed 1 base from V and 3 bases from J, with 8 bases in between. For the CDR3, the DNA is TGTGCCAGCAGCTTAGTGGGTGGGACAGATACGCAGTATTTT. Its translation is CASSLVGGTDTQYF.

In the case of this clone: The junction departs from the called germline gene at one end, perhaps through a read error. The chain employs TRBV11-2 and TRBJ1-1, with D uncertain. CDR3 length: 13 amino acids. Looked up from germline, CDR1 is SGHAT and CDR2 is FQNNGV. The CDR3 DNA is TGTGCCAGCAGCTTAGGTACAGAGCTACGAAGGACCTTT. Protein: CASSLGTELRRTF. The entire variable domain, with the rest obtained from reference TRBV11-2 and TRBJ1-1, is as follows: EAGVAQSPRYKIIEKRQSVAFWCNPISGHATLYWYQQILGQGPKLLIQFQNNGVVDDSQLPKDRFSAERLKGVDSTLKIQPAKLEDSAVYLCASSLGTELRRTFGQGTRLTVV.

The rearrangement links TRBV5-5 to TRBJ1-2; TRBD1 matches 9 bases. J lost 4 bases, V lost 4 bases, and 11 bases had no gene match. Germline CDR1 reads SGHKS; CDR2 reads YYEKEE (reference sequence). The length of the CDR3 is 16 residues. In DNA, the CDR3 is TGTGCCAGCAGCGTCCGGGACAGGGAGTTAGGCTATGGCTACACCTTC. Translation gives CASSVRDRELGYGYTF.

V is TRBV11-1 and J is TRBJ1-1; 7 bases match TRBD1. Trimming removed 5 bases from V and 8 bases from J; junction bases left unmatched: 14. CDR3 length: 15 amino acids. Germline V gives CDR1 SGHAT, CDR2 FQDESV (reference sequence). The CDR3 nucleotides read TGTGCCAGCAGCCTCCGGACAGGTCCCTATACGGAAGCTTTCTTT. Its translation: CASSLRTGPYTEAFF.

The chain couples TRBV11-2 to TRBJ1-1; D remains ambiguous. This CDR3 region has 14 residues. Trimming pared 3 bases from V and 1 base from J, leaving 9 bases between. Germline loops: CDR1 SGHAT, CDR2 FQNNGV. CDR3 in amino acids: CASSFRVPNTEAFF. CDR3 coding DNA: TGTGCCAGCAGCTTTCGAGTTCCGAACACTGAAGCTTTCTTT.

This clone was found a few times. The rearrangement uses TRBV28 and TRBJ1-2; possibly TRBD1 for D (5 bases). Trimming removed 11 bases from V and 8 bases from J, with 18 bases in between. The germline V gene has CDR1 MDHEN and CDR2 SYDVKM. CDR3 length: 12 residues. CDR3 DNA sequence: TGTGCCTGCGGGACCCGTCGGGAGGGCTACACCTTC. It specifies CACGTRREGYTF.

The CDR3 DNA reads as TGTGCCAGCAGTTACTCGCCAGCTCGCAACACTGAAGCTTTCTTT. This sequence encodes CASSYSPARNTEAFF. The J gene is TRBJ1-1, the V gene TRBV6-5; D call uncertain. V lost 0 bases, J lost 2 bases, and 10 bases lay in between. CDR1 is MNHEY and CDR2 is SVGAGI in the germline V gene. The CDR3 length is 15 residues.

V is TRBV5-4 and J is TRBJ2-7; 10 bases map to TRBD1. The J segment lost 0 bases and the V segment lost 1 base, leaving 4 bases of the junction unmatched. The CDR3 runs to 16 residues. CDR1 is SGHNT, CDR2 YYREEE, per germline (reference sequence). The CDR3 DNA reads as TGTGCCAGCAGCTTGCGAGGGACAGGGGTCTCCTACGAGCAGTACTTC. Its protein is CASSLRGTGVSYEQYF.

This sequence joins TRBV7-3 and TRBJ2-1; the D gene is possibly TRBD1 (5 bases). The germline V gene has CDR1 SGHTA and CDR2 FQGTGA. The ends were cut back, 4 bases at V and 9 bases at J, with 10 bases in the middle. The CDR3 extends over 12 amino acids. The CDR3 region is CASSYTGAEQFF. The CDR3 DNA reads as TGTGCCAGCAGCTACACAGGTGCTGAGCAGTTCTTC.

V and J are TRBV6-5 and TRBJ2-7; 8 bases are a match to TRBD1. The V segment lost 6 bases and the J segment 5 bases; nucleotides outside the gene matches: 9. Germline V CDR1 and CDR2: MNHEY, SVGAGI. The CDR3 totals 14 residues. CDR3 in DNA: TGTGCCAGCAGCTCCGGACAGGGAAGACACGAGCAGTACTTC. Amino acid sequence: CASSSGQGRHEQYF.